What follows are 21 T cell receptor beta chains derived from one specimen sequenced in a study of blood T cells in healthy people across ages. Primed by a sample-barcoded 5' primer and a J-beta primer mix, a second PCR proceeded for about 7 to 11 cycles. A single record per CDR3 protein comes from TCRdb applying MiXCR to the 5' RACE reads. The sample lists about 800,000 distinct CDR3 sequences; roughly 25% were seen once. These same records also appear under a second study, on T cells of mothers and their children.

Input material: blood. The origin of the receptors is a boy younger than 18 in good health.

This clonotype has just a few counts. The chain has TRBV7-2 and TRBJ2-1; D unresolved. The V gene lost 5 bases and the J gene lost 8 bases, with 13 bases spanning the gap. The CDR3 consists of 13 residues. Germline V gives CDR1 SGHTA, CDR2 FQGNSA. This CDR3 reads CASSHVGEDEQFF. CDR3 nucleotides: TGTGCCAGCAGCCACGTAGGAGAGGATGAGCAGTTCTTC.

This CDR3 reads CASSSSGILAKNIQYF. In nucleotides, the CDR3 is TGTGCCAGCAGCTCCTCCGGGATCCTAGCCAAAAACATTCAGTACTTC. The chain uses TRBV13 and TRBJ2-4, with a possible D match to TRBD2 (5 bases). The CDR3 is made up of 16 amino acids. Germline CDR1 reads PRHDT; CDR2 reads FYEKMQ (reference sequence). Deletions cut 4 bases from V and 0 bases from J, with 13 bases between. Variable domain in full (rest from reference TRBV13 and TRBJ2-4): AAGVIQSPRHLIKEKRETATLKCYPIPRHDTVYWYQQGPGQDPQFLISFYEKMQSDKGSIPDRFSAQQFSDYHSELNMSSLELGDSALYFCASSSSGILAKNIQYFGAGTRLSVL.

The CDR3 DNA is TGTGCCAGCTGGGCAGGGGGCTTGGAGACCCAGTACTTC. This encodes CASWAGGLETQYF. The chain employs TRBV5-6 and TRBJ2-1; 8 bases match TRBD1. The DNA end is a closer match to TRBJ2-5, so the J assignment may be wrong. Germline CDR1 is SGHDT and CDR2 is YYEEEE. The length of the CDR3 is 13 residues.

The V and J genes are TRBV4-1 and TRBJ1-5, with no clear D. The CDR3 totals 15 residues. CDR1 is MGHRA, CDR2 YSYEKL, per germline. V lost 0 bases and J 4 bases, leaving 10 bases between the germline ends. The CDR3 spells CASSQDSGDNQPQHF. The CDR3 DNA is TGCGCCAGCAGCCAAGACAGCGGGGATAATCAGCCCCAGCATTTT.

This clonotype showed up just a few times. V usage is TRBV4-3 and J usage is TRBJ2-1; D is possibly TRBD2 (5 bases). The V end was cut by 0 bases, the J end by 7 bases, with 10 bases between. The CDR3 spans 14 residues. CDR1 and CDR2 from the germline V gene are LGHNA and YSLEER. The CDR3 DNA is TGCGCCAGCAGCCAAGATGTAAGAGGGAATGAGCAGTTCTTC. Amino acid sequence: CASSQDVRGNEQFF.

This clonotype was detected only once. V usage is TRBV29-1 and J usage is TRBJ2-1; TRBD2 might be the D (5 bases). The V end was cut by 6 bases, the J end by 9 bases, with 21 bases between. This CDR3 contains 14 residues. The germline V gene has CDR1 SQVTM and CDR2 ANQGSEA. CDR3 bases: TGCAGCGTATCTGCAGACCTACTAGGGAGTGAGCAGTTCTTC. It translates to CSVSADLLGSEQFF.

This clonotype was detected a few times. The chain uses TRBV27 and TRBJ2-5; D may be TRBD1 or TRBD2 (5 bases each). The end of the DNA is better explained by TRBJ2-7, so the J call may be wrong. The CDR3 is made up of 14 amino acids. The germline gives CDR1 MNHEY, CDR2 SMNVEV (reference sequence). CDR3 in amino acids: CASSFERGAYEQYF. In nucleotides, the CDR3 is TGTGCCAGCAGTTTTGAACGAGGGGCCTACGAGCAGTACTTC.

The V and J genes are TRBV20-1 and TRBJ2-1, with D unclear. Between the trimmed V and J ends, which lost 0 bases and 0 bases, there was a span of 9 bases. Germline CDR1 reads DFQATT; CDR2 reads SNEGSKA (reference sequence). This CDR3 has 15 amino acids. CDR3 sequence: CSARDWASSYNEQFF. CDR3 sequence (DNA): TGCAGTGCTAGAGATTGGGCAAGCTCCTACAATGAGCAGTTCTTC.

The rearrangement links TRBV7-2 to TRBJ1-3; D call uncertain. This CDR3 is 11 amino acids long. Germline V gives CDR1 SGHTA, CDR2 FQGNSA. Trimming removed 4 bases from V and 8 bases from J, with 6 bases in between. The CDR3 DNA reads TGTGCCAGCAGCTCCGGGCACACCATATATTTT. Translating it yields CASSSGHTIYF.

This clonotype occurred a few times. The CDR3 loop reads CASSHQPGLAGDLSYEQYF. In nucleotides, the CDR3 is TGTGCCAGCAGCCACCAACCGGGACTAGCGGGGGACCTCTCCTACGAGCAGTACTTC. The chain recombines TRBV3-1 with TRBJ2-7; 14 nucleotides line up with TRBD2. CDR3 length equals 19 residues. V was clipped by 3 bases and J by 0 bases; unmatched bases: 10. Germline V gene lookup returns CDR1 LGHDT and CDR2 YNNKEL (reference sequence).

This clonotype came up a few times. This chain uses TRBV4-3 with TRBJ2-7; 10 bases are shared with TRBD2. The J call is uncertain, as TRBJ2-1 better fits the DNA end. CDR1 and CDR2 from the germline V gene are LGHNA and YSLEER. The CDR3 runs to 15 residues. CDR3 residues: CASSQSLAGVREQFF. The CDR3 DNA reads as TGCGCCAGCAGCCAATCGCTAGCGGGAGTTAGAGAGCAGTTCTTC.

In nucleotides, the CDR3 is TGTGCCAGCAGCTTAGAACGAGCTCCCGATACGCAGTATTTT. Translated, it gives CASSLERAPDTQYF. The chain joins TRBV7-9 to TRBJ2-3; D call uncertain. V was trimmed by 1 base and J by 6 bases, leaving 11 bases between them. This CDR3 has 14 amino acids. CDR1 is SEHNR and CDR2 is FQNEAQ in the germline V gene (reference sequence). The full variable domain, its missing parts supplied by reference TRBV7-9 and TRBJ2-3, is DTGVSQNPRHKITKRGQNVTFRCDPISEHNRLYWYRQTLGQGPEFLTYFQNEAQLEKSRLLSDRFSAERPKGSFSTLEIQRTEQGDSAMYLCASSLERAPDTQYFGPGTRLTVL.

The chain carries TRBV12-3 or TRBV12-4 and TRBJ2-5; D ambiguous. The J call may be mistaken, given a closer DNA end match to TRBJ2-1. The CDR3 length is 13 residues. The CDR3 spells CASSRRAENEQFF. CDR3 DNA: TGTGCCAGCAGTCGGAGAGCTGAGAATGAGCAGTTCTTC.

This clonotype came up a few times. The gene calls are TRBV20-1 and TRBJ2-5, with 10 bases lining up with TRBD2. With 0 bases clipped from V and 2 bases from J, the junction kept 6 bases outside the gene matches. Germline-derived CDR1 and CDR2 are DFQATT and SNEGSKA (reference sequence). This CDR3 contains 16 residues. CDR3 DNA sequence: TGCAGTGCTAGAGAGTTAGCGGGAGGATGGCAAGAGACCCAGTACTTC. This translates into CSARELAGGWQETQYF.

This chain uses TRBV4-3 with TRBJ2-5; TRBD1 or TRBD2 may be the D gene (5 bases each). The J call may be incorrect, as the DNA end agrees better with TRBJ2-7. CDR1 and CDR2 from the germline V gene are LGHNA and YSLEER. The CDR3 has 16 amino acids. CDR3 loop: CASSQEVEWGTYEQYF. The CDR3 nucleotides read TGCGCCAGCAGCCAAGAGGTGGAGTGGGGGACCTACGAGCAGTACTTC.

The chain combines TRBV4-3 with TRBJ2-7, with D unclear. The V gene's germline CDR1 is LGHNA and CDR2 YSLEER. This CDR3 has 16 amino acids. Trimming shortened V by 1 base and J by 6 bases, and 19 bases separated the two germline ends. The CDR3, as DNA: TGCGCCAGCAGCCAAGGCCGCGGCTCCGTCGGTGCCGAGCAGTACTTC. Its protein product is CASSQGRGSVGAEQYF.

This sequence joins TRBV7-2 and TRBJ2-7; 12 bases are a match to TRBD2. The CDR3 length is 14 residues. V dropped 6 bases and J dropped 5; count of bases not matched to a gene: 5. The germline gives CDR1 SGHTA, CDR2 FQGNSA. In DNA, the CDR3 is TGTGCCAGCAGAACCCTAGCGGGGGGGAACGAGCAGTACTTC. Amino acid sequence: CASRTLAGGNEQYF.

The rearrangement links TRBV10-3 to TRBJ2-3; 8 positions match TRBD2. The CDR3 spans 16 residues. CDR1 is ENHRY, CDR2 SYGVKD, per germline. V trimming: 5 bases; J trimming: 0 bases; junction bases outside the gene matches: 7. In nucleotides, the CDR3 is TGTGCCATCAGTAGTCGCGGGGGGCTGAGCACAGATACGCAGTATTTT. Protein product: CAISSRGGLSTDTQYF.

This clonotype was seen a handful of times. The V call is TRBV7-3, the J call TRBJ2-2; the D gene is possibly TRBD2 (5 bases). CDR1 and CDR2 from the germline V gene are SGHTA and FQGTGA. The CDR3 length is 16 residues. Trimming took 5 bases from V and 1 from J, leaving 14 bases between them. The CDR3 region is CASSPLSEVNTGELFF. The CDR3 nucleotides read TGTGCCAGCAGCCCCTTATCGGAGGTGAACACCGGGGAGCTGTTTTTT.

The sample holds a few counts of this clonotype. DNA for the CDR3: TGTGCCAGCAGTCCCCTGGGGGGTGAAGCTTTCTTT. It yields the protein CASSPLGGEAFF. The V call is TRBV6-5, the J call TRBJ1-1; a weak D match, TRBD1 (5 bases). CDR1 is MNHEY and CDR2 is SVGAGI in the germline V gene. The CDR3 contains 12 residues. The V gene lost 5 bases and the J gene lost 7 bases, with 11 bases spanning the gap.

The gene calls are TRBV21-1 and TRBJ1-5; TRBD1 was called by the table and not checked on the DNA. TRBV21-1 is a pseudogene. The CDR3 consists of 18 residues. CDR3 sequence: CASSKGGRGRPGNQPQHF. Written as DNA, the CDR3 is TGTGCCAGCAGCAAAGGGGGGCGGGGGAGACCAGGCAATCAGCCCCAGCATTTT.